This T cell receptor beta chain was documented in a study of T cell responses to AZD1222 COVID-19 vaccine. Overall study findings and caveats: The donors showed a predominance of white British ancestry and of females, with possible underestimation of clonal diversity. Sampling captured repertoires only after the peak T cell response.

This clone qualifies as medium-sized. Its target is unknown. The CDR3 is made up of 15 amino acids. Trimming removed 0 bases from V and 5 bases from J, with 14 bases in between. Germline CDR1 MNHEY, CDR2 SMNVEV (reference sequence). Profiling relied on immunoSEQ multiplex PCR, and the TCRdb table lists in-frame clones only, not all of them. The sample holds 140,000 or so clones, about 92% seen once. The material sequenced was peripheral blood, taken on day 0 of AZD1222 vaccination. The chain links TRBV27 to TRBJ2-7; D may be TRBD1 or TRBD2 (5 bases each). The receptor's source is an adult in good health. The CDR3 here is CASSLSGTYGDEQYF. The CDR3 nucleotides are TGTGCCAGCAGTTTATCAGGGACCTACGGGGACGAGCAGTACTTC.